This T cell receptor beta chain was recovered during a study of CD8 T cells in Susac syndrome. This CDR3 is built from 12 residues. CDR1 is SQVTM, CDR2 ANQGSEA, per germline. The V end was cut by 4 bases, the J end by 2 bases, with 8 bases between. Reverse transcription of about 0.45 to 1 ug RNA was performed with random hexamers. An immunoSEQ multiplex PCR generated amplified TCR beta CDR3 products spanning 54 Vbeta and 13 Jbeta. TCRdb used MiXCR to reprocess the immunoSEQ multiplex PCR reads, holding one entry per CDR3 protein. The sample lists more than 200,000 distinct CDR3 sequences; 80% to 95% were seen once. Only a few counts were recorded for this clonotype. Its antigen remains unknown. CD8+ and CD4+ T cells circulating in blood were sequenced for TCR beta. While CD8+ and CD4+ T cells were isolated negatively, TEMRA cells were enriched by FACS. Study-level results: The relatively small number of individuals in the TCR sequencing and HLA analysis was acknowledged by the study.

The specimen sequenced was CD4+ T cells from PBMCs. This receptor was taken from a human donor with multiple sclerosis. V and J are TRBV29-1 and TRBJ1-2; possibly TRBD1 for D (5 bases). The CDR3 spells CSVGSGNYGYTF. The CDR3 nucleotides read TGCAGCGTTGGTTCAGGGAACTATGGCTACACCTTC.